The T cell receptor (beta chain) under discussion was sequenced for a study of blood T cell repertoires in COVID-19 (dated by TCRdb to the early 2020s). Turning to the overall study: Samples from collaborators originated in the United States, Italy and Spain and spanned both the acute and convalescent phases of COVID-19. The prospective study material was composed of cDNA or gDNA derived from T cells, B-cell-depleted T cells, or PBMCs. Deeply sampled blood TCRbeta repertoires from subjects exposed to, actively infected with, or recovered from COVID-19 were included in the dataset. The repertoires were released in a freely available public database intended as a resource for research on the immune response to SARS-CoV-2. Samples came from the ongoing ImmuneRACE study (first 160 participants) plus 1,254 subjects from 6 global collaborators. The sample metadata nearly always contained a de-identified subject ID, COVID-19 status, age in years and sex. Where available, HLA class I and class II types were taken from metadata supplied by the sample provider and were not determined by assay-based typing.

The immunoSEQ Assay, a bias-controlled multiplex PCR, was used to amplify TCRbeta CDR3 regions from genomic DNA. The authors' analysis ran thus. The number of nucleated cells in each sample was estimated from the amplification of reference gene primers within the assay. To quantify the absolute abundance of each unique TCRbeta CDR3 rearrangement, sequence reads were collapsed and filtered. For each sample, productive Simpson clonality was calculated as the square root of Simpson's diversity index over productive rearrangements. In its TCRdb copy, this immuneACCESS table keeps in-frame sequences only and misses some clones. Where compared with another copy, unresolved V genes explain less than half of these, and the others have no known cause. V and J calls and clone size are those listed in that table; D and trimming were worked out from the DNA. The sample has about 200,000 clones on record, 89% of them singletons. Together, the top ten hold approximately 8.1% of the sample.

Participants in the prospective study were enrolled through a virtual design, were aged roughly 18 to 95 years, and lived in roughly 24 United States geographic areas. To assign participants to cohorts, the prospective study relied on clinical history that participants themselves reported in a screening survey and a study questionnaire. For ImmuneRACE Cohort 3, a participant was defined as recovered based on two consecutive negative NP/OP PCR tests, clearance by a healthcare professional, or resolution of symptoms. Mobile phlebotomists in the prospective study collected whole blood, serum and a nasopharyngeal or oropharyngeal swab from every participant. Over an approximately two-month period, participants in the prospective study had the option of providing additional blood draws and questionnaires. Prospective study blood samples were shipped either frozen or at room temperature before DNA extraction.

As for this clone: No antigen is known for it. No much larger clone is present one base from it, and per-base qualities are unavailable.

What the study reported, not specific to this receptor: The quantity of clinical and demographic metadata differed by source and by participant and was supplied without curation.

This clonotype originated in a young woman who had recovered from COVID-19. Sequenced input: PBMCs or T cells enriched from blood (not recorded which).

The CDR3 region: CAIRAGTSALSSYEQYF. The DNA reads as follows: TGTGCCATCAGAGCCGGGACTAGCGCCTTAAGCTCCTACGAGCAGTACTTC. The V and J genes are TRBV10-3 and TRBJ2-7; the central 10 bases match TRBD2. From V the trimming removes 6 bases and from J it removes 0 bases, while the gene matches leave 11 bases of the junction unaccounted for. The CDR3, cysteine through phenylalanine, is 17 amino acids long. Of all the DNA, just the CDR3 is kept, 51 bases in frame from base 1. As encoded in the germline V gene, CDR1 is ENHRY while CDR2 is SYGVKD.